The 19 T cell receptor beta chains below were found in one sample sequenced in a study of blood T cell repertoires in COVID-19. Only in-frame clones appear in the TCRdb table, and some are missing; sequencing was by immunoSEQ multiplex PCR. In the table there are 240,000 or so clones, around 79% of which are singletons. The source material was peripheral blood. The receptors come from an elderly woman with acute or convalescent COVID-19.

The chain carries TRBV12-3 or TRBV12-4 and TRBJ1-2; 8 bases are shared with TRBD1. The CDR3 consists of 13 residues. Germline trimming cut 8 bases from V and 4 bases from J; bases unmatched to any gene: 6. The CDR3 DNA sequence: TGTGCCAGCCAGGGGGCCTTGGGCTATGGCTACACCTTC. This translates into CASQGALGYGYTF.

CDR3 coding DNA: TGTGCGACAACAGGGGGCGCCGATTCACCCCTCCACTTT. Protein: CATTGGADSPLHF. The gene calls are TRBV28 and TRBJ1-6; TRBD1 matches 9 bases. The CDR3 length is 13 residues. Germline CDR1 and CDR2: MDHEN and SYDVKM.

This chain uses TRBV18 with TRBJ1-6; D call uncertain. The V gene's germline CDR1 is KGHSH and CDR2 LQKENI. This CDR3 region has 16 residues. V was shortened by 3 bases and J by 0 bases, with 9 bases between the two germline ends. CDR3: CASSPGTNSYNSPLHF. In DNA, the CDR3 is TGTGCCAGCTCACCGGGCACCAACTCCTATAATTCACCCCTCCACTTT.

V is TRBV7-9 and J is TRBJ1-1; unclear D gene. The CDR3 is 15 residues long. V lost 1 base to trimming and J lost 1 base, with 10 bases between them. Germline V lookup: CDR1 SEHNR, CDR2 FQNEAQ (reference sequence). CDR3 nucleotide sequence: TGTGCCAGCAGCTTAGATGGCTTTTCGAACACTGAAGCTTTCTTT. Its translation: CASSLDGFSNTEAFF. Complete variable domain (other parts from reference TRBV7-9 and TRBJ1-1): DTGVSQNPRHKITKRGQNVTFRCDPISEHNRLYWYRQTLGQGPEFLTYFQNEAQLEKSRLLSDRFSAERPKGSFSTLEIQRTEQGDSAMYLCASSLDGFSNTEAFFGQGTRLTVV.

The J gene is TRBJ1-2, the V gene TRBV7-9; possible D gene TRBD1, 6 bases. CDR3 size: 15 residues. Germline V CDR1 and CDR2: SEHNR, FQNEAQ (reference sequence). V dropped 4 bases and J dropped 3 bases, with 15 bases sitting between them. CDR3 nucleotide sequence: TGTGCCAGCAGCTCTTCTTCTGCAGGGGACTATGGCTACACCTTC. It yields the protein CASSSSSAGDYGYTF. Variable domain in full (rest from reference TRBV7-9 and TRBJ1-2): DTGVSQNPRHKITKRGQNVTFRCDPISEHNRLYWYRQTLGQGPEFLTYFQNEAQLEKSRLLSDRFSAERPKGSFSTLEIQRTEQGDSAMYLCASSSSSAGDYGYTFGSGTRLTVV.

This clone has just one count. The CDR3 region is CSADVGPGQETQYF. CDR3 sequence (DNA): TGCAGCGCAGACGTGGGCCCTGGACAAGAGACCCAGTACTTC. The chain joins TRBV29-1 to TRBJ2-5; D remains unclear. V was trimmed by 7 bases and J by 2 bases, leaving 17 bases between them. The germline gives CDR1 SQVTM, CDR2 ANQGSEA. This CDR3 contains 14 residues.

CDR3 coding DNA: TGTGCCAGCGAAGAATGGGGCCCCACTGAAGCTTTCTTT. Protein product: CASEEWGPTEAFF. This chain joins TRBV7-8 and TRBJ1-1, with a tentative D call TRBD1 (5 bases). The CDR3 loop spans 13 amino acids. CDR1 SGHVS and CDR2 FQNEAQ come from the germline V gene. Trimming took off 8 bases at V and 4 bases at J, with 14 bases between the two ends.

CDR3: CASSEVIGTKADTQYF. In DNA, the CDR3 is TGTGCCAGCAGCGAAGTAATCGGGACTAAAGCAGATACGCAGTATTTT. The J gene is TRBJ2-3, the V gene TRBV11-2; 7 bases map to TRBD2. This CDR3 comprises 16 residues. The trim removed 5 bases at V and 4 bases at J, leaving 12 bases unmatched. In germline, CDR1 is SGHAT, CDR2 FQNNGV. The variable domain in full, with the rest retrieved from reference TRBV11-2 and TRBJ2-3, is EAGVAQSPRYKIIEKRQSVAFWCNPISGHATLYWYQQILGQGPKLLIQFQNNGVVDDSQLPKDRFSAERLKGVDSTLKIQPAKLEDSAVYLCASSEVIGTKADTQYFGPGTRLTVL.

The rearrangement uses TRBV6-1 and TRBJ2-7, with TRBD2 matching 15 bases. Germline assignment: CDR1 MNHNS and CDR2 SASEGT. The CDR3 runs 16 residues. Germline trimming cut 3 bases from V and 5 bases from J; bases unmatched to any gene: 5. The CDR3 nucleotides read TGTGCCAGCAGTGACGGGACTAGCGGGAGGACCCACGAGCAGTACTTC. The encoded protein is CASSDGTSGRTHEQYF.

The table lists this clone with a few counts. This chain uses TRBV6-5 with TRBJ2-7, with no clear D. Germline assignment: CDR1 MNHEY and CDR2 SVGAGI. The V gene lost 7 bases and the J gene lost 0 bases, with 4 bases spanning the gap. This CDR3 has 11 amino acids. The CDR3 sequence is CASTVSYEQYF. As DNA, the CDR3 is TGTGCCAGCACCGTCTCCTACGAGCAGTACTTC.

The V and J genes are TRBV2 and TRBJ1-2; D unclear. The CDR3 totals 15 residues. Trimming took 7 bases from V and 4 from J, leaving 19 bases between them. Germline assignment: CDR1 SNHLY and CDR2 FYNNEI. CDR3 bases: TGTGCCAGCACCACAGAAGCCGAAACCCTCTATGGCTACACCTTC. Its translation: CASTTEAETLYGYTF.

This chain links TRBV9 with TRBJ1-2, with TRBD1 matching over 9 bases. The junction had 10 bases not matched to a gene; V was cut back by 4 bases and J by 3 bases. CDR1 is SGDLS and CDR2 is YYNGEE in the germline V gene. The CDR3 has 16 amino acids. The CDR3 sequence is CASSPNLDRGYYGYTF. Here the CDR3 DNA reads TGTGCCAGCAGCCCTAACCTCGACAGGGGGTACTATGGCTACACCTTC.

The DNA of the CDR3 is TGCGCCAGCAGCCCAACTTTCAGGGTAGACACTGAAGCTTTCTTT. Translated, it gives CASSPTFRVDTEAFF. The chain uses TRBV5-1 and TRBJ1-1; D is perhaps TRBD1 (5 bases). CDR3 length equals 15 residues. V lost 4 bases and J 3 bases, leaving 16 bases between the germline ends. CDR1 and CDR2 from the germline V gene are SGHRS and YFSETQ.

This clone appeared a single time. The rearrangement uses TRBV5-3 and TRBJ2-7; TRBD1 is a possible D gene (6 bases). TRBV5-3 is reported as an ORF; its role is uncertain. V was pared by 4 bases and J by 1 base, with 15 bases between. There are 15 residues in the CDR3. This CDR3 is CARSHREDSSYEQYF. The DNA for the CDR3 is TGTGCCAGAAGCCACCGAGAGGACAGTTCCTACGAGCAGTACTTC.

The chain employs TRBV7-9 and TRBJ1-5; weak D call: TRBD1 (5 bases). Germline CDR1 SEHNR, CDR2 FQNEAQ (reference sequence). The V gene lost 5 bases and the J gene lost 8 bases, with 19 bases spanning the gap. CDR3 length: 15 amino acids. Here the CDR3 reads CASSKQGAGLEPQHF. The CDR3, as DNA: TGTGCCAGCAGCAAACAAGGGGCAGGGTTGGAGCCCCAGCATTTT.

The V and J genes are TRBV5-5 and TRBJ1-2; weak D call: TRBD1 (5 bases). The germline V gene encodes CDR1 SGHKS and CDR2 YYEKEE (reference sequence). Trimming shortened V by 3 bases and J by 6 bases, and 15 bases separated the two germline ends. CDR3 length: 14 residues. This chain's CDR3 is CASSSQRGLDGYTF. The CDR3 nucleotides are TGTGCCAGCAGCTCCCAACGGGGGTTGGATGGCTACACCTTC.

This clone has a single count. J is TRBJ1-5 and V is TRBV6-2 or TRBV6-3; perhaps TRBD1 as D (6 bases). The CDR3 spans 16 residues. Germline CDR1 and CDR2: MNHEY and SVGEGT. V gave up 6 bases and J gave up 6 bases, with 21 bases separating them. CDR3 sequence reads: CASSLTGLPGSQPQHF. CDR3 coding DNA: TGTGCCAGCAGCTTAACAGGGCTCCCTGGGAGTCAGCCCCAGCATTTT.

The chain has TRBV7-8 and TRBJ2-4; 9 bases are a match to TRBD1. V was pared by 1 base and J by 0 bases, with 4 bases of the junction left unmatched. The germline V gene has CDR1 SGHVS and CDR2 FQNEAQ. The CDR3 length is 17 residues. CDR3 in amino acids: CASSLGSGQGAKNIQYF. DNA of the CDR3: TGTGCCAGCAGCTTAGGGTCGGGACAGGGAGCCAAAAACATTCAGTACTTC. The complete variable domain, with remaining parts taken from reference TRBV7-8 and TRBJ2-4, reads GAGVSQSPRYKVAKRGQDVALRCDPISGHVSLFWYQQALGQGPEFLTYFQNEAQLDKSGLPSDRFFAERPEGSVSTLKIQRTQQEDSAVYLCASSLGSGQGAKNIQYFGAGTRLSVL.

The V call is TRBV29-1, the J call TRBJ2-3; a possible D gene is TRBD2 (6 bases). Germline V gene sequence: CDR1 SQVTM, CDR2 ANQGSEA. The CDR3 is made up of 15 amino acids. Trimming pared 7 bases from V and 0 bases from J, leaving 17 bases between. The CDR3 nucleotides are TGCAGCGCTGCCCTGAGCGGAGGGAGCACAGATACGCAGTATTTT. Its protein product is CSAALSGGSTDTQYF.